The rows below give T cell receptor beta chains drawn from one sample of a study of early T cells in non-severe SARS-CoV-2 infection. TCRdb fed the 5' RACE reads into MiXCR, producing one record per CDR3 protein. The data hold 120,000 or so distinct CDR3 sequences, with 10% to 15% observed a single time. The specimen comprised whole blood, sampled at baseline. Every receptor here comes from an adult who was a healthcare worker with PCR-confirmed SARS-CoV-2 infection or an uninfected control (not recorded which). The CDR3 runs from the conserved cysteine through the conserved F or W. Each record gives: J gene, clone size, D gene, V gene, CDR3 protein, CDR3 DNA. A D gene is named only where the DNA matches it firmly. Rows give clone size only sometimes, using once, few, many, or a class for an expanded clone.

>TRBJ1-2|many|NA|TRBV29-1
CSVEDWLYGGYTF
TGCAGCGTTGAAGACTGGTTATATGGCGGCTACACCTTC
>TRBJ2-7|many|NA|TRBV14
CASSHSYEQYF
TGTGCCAGCAGCCACTCCTACGAGCAGTACTTC
>TRBJ2-1|few|NA|TRBV7-3
CASSQGSYNEQFF
TGTGCCAGCAGCCAGGGGTCCTACAATGAGCAGTTCTTC
>TRBJ1-5|NA|NA|TRBV19
CASSGAGRMNQPQHF
TGTGCCAGTAGTGGGGCAGGAAGGATGAATCAGCCCCAGCATTTT
>TRBJ2-4|many|TRBD2|TRBV12-3/TRBV12-4
CASSLAGGANIQYF
TGTGCCAGCAGCCTAGCGGGGGGGGCAAACATTCAGTACTTC
>TRBJ2-2|NA|TRBD2|TRBV19
CAARSSGSYSNTGELFF
TGTGCCGCCAGATCTAGCGGGAGTTATTCGAACACCGGGGAGCTGTTTTTT
>TRBJ1-5|few|NA|TRBV2
CASSLIGNQPQHF
TGTGCCAGCTCACTAATAGGCAATCAGCCCCAGCATTTT
>TRBJ1-1|NA|NA|TRBV19
CASRISGLTEAFF
TGTGCCAGTAGAATATCAGGGCTGACTGAAGCTTTCTTT
>TRBJ2-3|NA|TRBD2|TRBV29-1
CSVGPSLAGGPWGTDTQYF
TGCAGCGTTGGTCCGTCACTAGCGGGGGGCCCTTGGGGCACAGATACGCAGTATTTT
>TRBJ1-2|NA|NA|TRBV25-1
CASSEIRGAMDGYTF
TGTGCCAGCAGTGAAATCAGGGGCGCAATGGATGGCTACACCTTC
>TRBJ1-2|few|NA|TRBV6-6
CASSSTGSENYGYTF
TGTGCCAGCAGTTCTACAGGGAGTGAGAACTATGGCTACACCTTC
>TRBJ2-2|NA|TRBD1|TRBV28
CASYDRANTGELFF
TGTGCCAGCTACGACAGGGCTAACACCGGGGAGCTGTTTTTT
>TRBJ2-1|many|TRBD2|TRBV3-1
CASSGRDYNNEQFF
TGTGCCAGCAGCGGTAGGGACTATAACAATGAGCAGTTCTTC
>TRBJ2-1|NA|TRBD2|TRBV5-1
CASRLAGGNEQFF
TGCGCCAGCAGACTAGCGGGAGGTAATGAGCAGTTCTTC
>TRBJ2-7|NA|NA|TRBV29-1
CSTRTDSPYEQYF
TGCAGCACCCGGACAGATTCTCCCTACGAGCAGTACTTC
>TRBJ1-5|few|NA|TRBV5-1
CASSSDPSQPQHF
TGCGCCAGCAGCTCGGACCCCAGTCAGCCCCAGCATTTT
>TRBJ1-2|NA|NA|TRBV7-3
CASSLGPGTQSLGYTF
TGTGCCAGCAGCTTAGGACCGGGAACCCAGTCCCTCGGCTACACCTTC
>TRBJ2-5|NA|TRBD1|TRBV29-1
CSVARNRGQETQYF
TGCAGCGTTGCTAGAAACAGGGGCCAAGAGACCCAGTACTTC
>TRBJ2-3|few|TRBD1|TRBV11-2
CASSQSRDRENF
TGTGCCAGCAGCCAAAGCCGGGACAGGGAAAATTTT
>TRBJ2-7|NA|TRBD1|TRBV6-6
CASSFGTGMPSYEQYF
TGTGCCAGCAGTTTCGGGACAGGGATGCCCTCCTACGAGCAGTACTTC
>TRBJ2-5|few|NA|TRBV18
CASSRDGQETQYF
TGTGCCAGCTCACGGGACGGCCAAGAGACCCAGTACTTC
>TRBJ1-5|few|NA|TRBV28
CASSRPTGGNQPQHF
TGTGCCAGCAGCCGCCCTACAGGCGGGAATCAGCCCCAGCATTTT
>TRBJ2-6|many|NA|TRBV29-1
CSTVSGANVLTF
TGCAGTACGGTGTCTGGGGCCAACGTCCTGACTTTC
>TRBJ1-5|once|NA|TRBV12-3/TRBV12-4
CASSPFPSQPQHF
TGTGCCAGCAGTCCCTTCCCCAGTCAGCCCCAGCATTTT
>TRBJ2-5|many|TRBD1|TRBV5-1
CASQTGGGETQYF
TGCGCCAGCCAGACAGGGGGCGGAGAGACCCAGTACTTC
>TRBJ1-1|many|TRBD1|TRBV3-1
CASSSGTATLEAFF
TGTGCCAGCAGCTCCGGGACAGCAACCCTTGAAGCTTTCTTT
>TRBJ1-3|NA|NA|TRBV14
CASSQAQRSSGNTIYF
TGTGCCAGCAGCCAAGCACAGAGGAGCTCTGGAAACACCATATATTTT
>TRBJ1-5|few|NA|TRBV6-1
CASSEKAGHLYSNQPQHF
TGTGCCAGCAGTGAGAAGGCAGGACACCTTTATAGCAATCAGCCCCAGCATTTT
>TRBJ1-3|many|TRBD1|TRBV18
CASSPPGQSHTIYF
TGTGCCAGCTCACCACCGGGACAGTCTCACACCATATATTTT
>TRBJ2-3|many|NA|TRBV7-9
CASSQGGLGADTQYF
TGTGCCAGCTCCCAGGGAGGCCTTGGTGCAGATACGCAGTATTTT
>TRBJ1-1|many|TRBD1|TRBV6-5
CASSFDRGVAEAFF
TGTGCCAGCAGTTTCGACAGGGGGGTTGCTGAAGCTTTCTTT
>TRBJ1-1|few|NA|TRBV18
CASSVSNTEAFF
TGTGCCAGCTCAGTCAGTAACACTGAAGCTTTCTTT
>TRBJ1-5|few|NA|TRBV28
CASTPRGNSNQPQHF
TGTGCCAGCACCCCCCGGGGAAATAGCAATCAGCCCCAGCATTTT
>TRBJ1-1|few|TRBD1|TRBV7-3
CASSVSPGQKTFF
TGTGCCAGCAGCGTGAGCCCGGGACAGAAAACTTTCTTT
>TRBJ1-4|NA|TRBD1|TRBV7-3
CASSSGGANEKLFF
TGTGCCAGCAGCTCAGGGGGAGCTAATGAAAAACTGTTTTTT
>TRBJ1-4|NA|NA|TRBV7-9
CASSSDRTNEKLFF
TGTGCCAGCAGCTCAGACCGAACTAATGAAAAACTGTTTTTT
>TRBJ1-1|NA|NA|TRBV6-1
CASRGFDGYTEAFF
TGTGCCAGCAGAGGATTCGACGGGTACACTGAAGCTTTCTTT
>TRBJ1-1|NA|TRBD1|TRBV28
CASSLLVGGPFDMNTEAFF
TGTGCCAGCAGTTTACTTGTAGGGGGCCCCTTCGACATGAACACTGAAGCTTTCTTT
>TRBJ1-2|many|NA|TRBV7-9
CASSLDGPNYGYTF
TGTGCCAGCAGCTTAGACGGACCTAACTATGGCTACACCTTC
>TRBJ1-5|many|NA|TRBV30
CAWSVDGNQPQHF
TGTGCCTGGAGTGTCGACGGGAATCAGCCCCAGCATTTT
>TRBJ2-3|many|NA|TRBV20-1
CSAARDWRTDTQYF
TGCAGTGCTGCCCGGGACTGGCGCACAGATACGCAGTATTTT
>TRBJ2-3|few|NA|TRBV10-3
CAISEGTPTQYF
TGTGCCATCAGTGAGGGGACCCCTACGCAGTATTTT
>TRBJ2-7|NA|NA|TRBV27
CASSSHYEQYF
TGTGCCAGCAGTTCTCACTACGAGCAGTACTTC
>TRBJ2-4|few|TRBD2|TRBV20-1
CSAKIRDYSTEYF
TGCAGTGCTAAAATCCGGGACTACTCCACGGAGTACTTC
>TRBJ1-5|NA|NA|TRBV5-4
CASSLEAGRNQPQHF
TGTGCCAGCAGCTTGGAGGCAGGGCGGAATCAGCCCCAGCATTTT
>TRBJ2-1|NA|NA|TRBV7-9
CANSFTRNEQFF
TGTGCCAACAGCTTCACCAGAAATGAGCAGTTCTTC
>TRBJ1-4|NA|TRBD1|TRBV7-6
CASSLGTGAEKLFF
TGTGCCAGCAGCTTAGGGACAGGGGCTGAAAAACTGTTTTTT
>TRBJ2-3|once|TRBD2|TRBV5-5
CANSFSPGGADTQYF
TGTGCCAACAGCTTTTCCCCGGGAGGAGCAGATACGCAGTATTTT
>TRBJ2-6|few|NA|TRBV7-2
CARGTTPLAGANVLTF
TGTGCCAGGGGGACAACCCCCCTCGCTGGGGCCAACGTCCTGACTTTC
>TRBJ1-5|few|TRBD1|TRBV12-3/TRBV12-4
CASSYTGGSNQPQHF
TGTGCCAGCAGTTATACAGGGGGTAGCAATCAGCCCCAGCATTTT
>TRBJ1-6|NA|TRBD1|TRBV5-1
CASSLGWTGANSPLHF
TGCGCCAGCAGCTTGGGGTGGACAGGGGCGAATTCACCCCTCCACTTT
>TRBJ1-2|NA|NA|TRBV2
CASRPTDSGYTF
TGTGCCAGCAGACCGACAGACTCTGGCTACACCTTC